The sequence of this T cell receptor beta chain was determined in a study of T-cell memory formation after mild COVID-19. Study observations and caveats: Nothing confirmed that second-wave clones peaking on day 37 were specific for SARS-CoV-2. The study detected some responding clones in pre-infection memory, suggesting cross-reactive memory joined.

This clonotype occurred a few times. What it recognizes is unknown. With constant-segment primers, 5'RACE yielded cDNA libraries of TCR alpha and TCR beta that carried sample barcodes and UMIs. TCRdb reanalysed the 5' RACE reads using MiXCR and keeps one entry per CDR3 protein. The sample has 130,000 to 150,000 distinct CDR3 sequences, roughly 19% seen once. Trimming removed 0 bases at V and 0 bases at J, with 10 bases between. Germline values: CDR1 LGHNA, CDR2 YNFKEQ. This CDR3 region has 16 residues. The V call is TRBV4-2, the J call TRBJ2-3, with unresolved D. The sequence was obtained from an adult woman who had mild COVID-19 (a few samples of this study predate the infection). Cell type and time point are not known. Sequencing used PBMCs or a T cell subset sorted from them (not recorded which). CDR3 in DNA: TGTGCCAGCAGCCAAGAGTTACGGGTTAGCACAGATACGCAGTATTTT. Translated, it gives CASSQELRVSTDTQYF.